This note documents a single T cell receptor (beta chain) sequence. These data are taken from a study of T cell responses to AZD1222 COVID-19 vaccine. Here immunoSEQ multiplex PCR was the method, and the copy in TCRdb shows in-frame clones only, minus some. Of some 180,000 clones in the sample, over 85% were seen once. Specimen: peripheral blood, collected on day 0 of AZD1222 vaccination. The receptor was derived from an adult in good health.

The CDR3 here is CARPYEQYF. CDR3 in DNA: TGTGCCAGACCCTACGAGCAGTACTTC. This rearrangement joins TRBV6-4 to TRBJ2-7; D is undetermined. CDR1 and CDR2 from the germline V gene are MRHNA and SNTAGT. V lost 9 bases to trimming and J lost 2 bases, with 2 bases between them. CDR3 size: 9 residues.